This T cell receptor (beta chain) was sequenced for a study of beta chain features in type 1 diabetes. Findings of the study overall: Individuals with type 1 diabetes displayed fewer insertions and more deletions at VDJ junctions.

TCRB transcripts that were expressed got sequenced, as all of the isolated RNA had been reverse transcribed. The data were produced by immunoSEQ multiplex PCR, yet TCRdb's version contains in-frame clones alone and is incomplete. The data show under 950,000 clones, with roughly 15% seen just once and 0.02% to 0.03% held by the top ten. The CDR3 has 17 amino acids. CDR1 is SSHAT and CDR2 is FNYEAQ in the germline V gene (reference sequence). The table lists this clone with a few counts. Its antigen is currently unknown. Sequence at one end of the junction differs from germline and may be a read error. Material for sequencing was naive CD4+ T cells from blood. The V call is TRBV7-7, the J call TRBJ2-7; 10 bases are shared with TRBD2. This receptor was obtained from a young woman in good health. In DNA form, the CDR3 reads TGTGCTAGCAGCTTAGCCGGACAGGGACTAGCGTCCTACGAGCAGTACTTC. This sequence encodes CASSLAGQGLASYEQYF.